This TCR beta chain was observed in a study of identical twins. In TCRdb, the 5' RACE reads were re-called with MiXCR into one record per CDR3 protein. The sample gives approximately 500,000 distinct CDR3 sequences, approximately 24% of which show up once; about 2.7% is in the top ten. The germline CDR1 and CDR2 sequences are MNHEY and SMNVEV (reference sequence). This CDR3 spans 15 amino acids. Unmatched junction bases numbered 6, after V lost 6 bases and J lost 3 bases. This sample was also put to use in a study of T cells expressing NK-cell markers. From that paper: Seven HCMV-seropositive donors and one seronegative donor made up the eight sequenced donors. Sorting was restricted to alpha-beta TCR T cells by an anti-gamma-delta TCR antibody in several experiments. In four donors, these clonotypes also led the CD3+CD56-NKG2C+ fraction. HCMV specificity of the expanded NKG2C+ T cell clones was not established.

This TCR derives from a woman under 30 in good health. The chain joins TRBV27 to TRBJ2-1; 9 positions agree with TRBD1. Sequenced sample: CD4+ T cells sorted from blood. CDR3 sequence (DNA): TGTGCCAGCAGCCGAGAGACAGGGGGCTACAATGAGCAGTTCTTC. Encoded protein: CASSRETGGYNEQFF.